The 9 T cell receptor beta chains in this list originate from one sample, sequenced in a study of T-cell reconstitution after alpha-beta-depleted transplantation in children. The authors prepared the TCRbeta library with unique molecular identifiers. Via MiXCR, TCRdb re-called the PCR reads, giving one row per CDR3 protein. The sample records hundreds of thousands of distinct CDR3 sequences, under 15% being singletons. Source: PBMCs, mostly from graft donor cells, taken 360 days after TCRalphabeta/CD19-depleted stem cell transplant. The receptors derive from a male patient younger than 18 who had a stem cell transplant for acute myeloid leukemia, so the T cells may come from the graft donor.

For this clonotype: With a much larger clone just one base away, this may be a read error. This CDR3 is missing its conserved last phenylalanine or tryptophan, likely due to a read error. The chain combines TRBV29-1 with TRBJ2-5, with a tentative D call TRBD1 (8 bases). The CDR3 spans 14 residues. The germline gives CDR1 SQVTM, CDR2 ANQGSEA. Between the trimmed V and J ends, which lost 6 bases and 4 bases, there was a span of 18 bases. In DNA form, the CDR3 reads TGCAGCGTCGCCGGACAGGGAGGGAGAGAGACCCAGTACTGC. Translated: CSVAGQGGRETQYC.

The chain combines TRBV7-8 with TRBJ2-3; 7 nucleotides line up with TRBD2. CDR1 SGHVS and CDR2 FQNEAQ come from the germline V gene. CDR3 length: 16 amino acids. V dropped 0 bases and J dropped 0; count of bases not matched to a gene: 3. The CDR3 nucleotides are TGTGCCAGCAGCTTAGCTAGCGGGCCTAGCACAGATACGCAGTATTTT. Its protein product is CASSLASGPSTDTQYF.

Details on this clonotype: A read error may account for a junction end that differs from germline. The J gene is TRBJ2-1, the V gene TRBV14; 8 bases are a match to TRBD2. There are 16 residues in the CDR3. Germline V gives CDR1 SGHDN, CDR2 FVKESK. CDR3 region: CASSQASRLASNEKFF. CDR3 sequence (DNA): TGTGCCAGCAGCCAAGCCTCGAGACTAGCGAGCAATGAGAAGTTCTTC.

The DNA of the CDR3 is TGTGCCATCAGTGCTAAGACAGAGAACACCGGGGAGCTGTTTTTT. Translated, it gives CAISAKTENTGELFF. This chain connects TRBV10-3 to TRBJ2-2; D is possibly TRBD1 (5 bases). Germline V CDR1 and CDR2: ENHRY, SYGVKD. The V gene lost 4 bases and the J gene lost 1 base, with 10 bases spanning the gap. This CDR3 comprises 15 residues.

This clonotype was observed a handful of times. The CDR3, as DNA: TGTGCCACCAGCAGAGATATAAAAGAGACCCAGTACTTC. Residues: CATSRDIKETQYF. This sequence joins TRBV15 and TRBJ2-5; D remains unclear. The length of the CDR3 is 13 residues. Trimming stripped 0 bases from V and 3 bases from J, with 5 bases between. Per germline, CDR1 LNHNV and CDR2 YYDKDF (reference sequence).

This chain joins TRBV28 and TRBJ1-6; D is perhaps TRBD1 (6 bases). The CDR3 spans 14 residues. Germline V gene sequence: CDR1 MDHEN, CDR2 SYDVKM. V lost 5 bases, J lost 7 bases, and 12 bases lay in between. CDR3 DNA: TGTGCCAGCAGTCCCCCAGGGGTCAATTCACCCCTCCACTTT. Amino acid sequence: CASSPPGVNSPLHF. The full variable domain, with the rest looked up from reference TRBV28 and TRBJ1-6, is DVKVTQSSRYLVKRTGEKVFLECVQDMDHENMFWYRQDPGLGLRLIYFSYDVKMKEKGDIPEGYSVSREKKERFSLILESASTNQTSMYLCASSPPGVNSPLHFGNGTRLTVT.

This clonotype was seen many times. J is TRBJ2-2 and V is TRBV9, with TRBD2 matching over 9 bases. CDR3 length: 16 residues. The trim removed 0 bases at V and 7 bases at J, leaving 7 bases unmatched. Germline-derived CDR1 and CDR2 are SGDLS and YYNGEE. In DNA, the CDR3 is TGTGCCAGCAGCGTAGGGCTAGCGGGAAATGACGGGGAGCTGTTTTTT. Its protein is CASSVGLAGNDGELFF. Full variable domain (outside the CDR3, taken from reference TRBV9 and TRBJ2-2): DSGVTQTPKHLITATGQRVTLRCSPRSGDLSVYWYQQSLDQGLQFLIQYYNGEERAKGNILERFSAQQFPDLHSELNLSSLELGDSALYFCASSVGLAGNDGELFFGEGSRLTVL.

The chain is built from TRBV7-8 and TRBJ2-1, with a weak D call TRBD2 (6 bases). CDR3 size: 16 residues. Deletions cut 3 bases from V and 6 bases from J, with 18 bases between. Per germline, CDR1 SGHVS and CDR2 FQNEAQ. The CDR3 DNA is TGTGCCAGCAGCTTCCTTATGGCGGGACCCATCAATGAGCAGTTCTTC. Protein: CASSFLMAGPINEQFF.

The chain recombines TRBV12-3 or TRBV12-4 with TRBJ2-7; TRBD2 is a possible D gene (7 bases). V was clipped by 2 bases and J by 6 bases, with 14 bases between them. The length of the CDR3 is 14 residues. CDR3 sequence: CASSLPRGGSEQYF. The DNA of the CDR3 is TGTGCCAGCAGTTTACCCAGGGGAGGGTCCGAGCAGTACTTC.